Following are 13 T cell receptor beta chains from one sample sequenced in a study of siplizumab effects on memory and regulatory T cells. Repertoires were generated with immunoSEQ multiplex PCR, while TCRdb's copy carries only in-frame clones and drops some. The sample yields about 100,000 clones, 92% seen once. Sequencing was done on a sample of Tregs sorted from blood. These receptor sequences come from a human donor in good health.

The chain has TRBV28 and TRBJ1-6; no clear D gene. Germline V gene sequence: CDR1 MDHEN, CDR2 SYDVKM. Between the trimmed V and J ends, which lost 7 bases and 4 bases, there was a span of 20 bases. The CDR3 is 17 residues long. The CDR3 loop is CASNSLATRRYNSPLHF. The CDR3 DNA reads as TGTGCCAGCAATTCCCTTGCAACCCGCAGGTATAATTCACCCCTCCACTTT.

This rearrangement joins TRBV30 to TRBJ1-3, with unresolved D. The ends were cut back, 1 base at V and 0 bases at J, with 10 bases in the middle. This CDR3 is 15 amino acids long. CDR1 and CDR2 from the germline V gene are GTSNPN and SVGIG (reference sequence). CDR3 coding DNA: TGTGCCTGGAGTGCTGACATCCGCTCTGGAAACACCATATATTTT. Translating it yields CAWSADIRSGNTIYF.

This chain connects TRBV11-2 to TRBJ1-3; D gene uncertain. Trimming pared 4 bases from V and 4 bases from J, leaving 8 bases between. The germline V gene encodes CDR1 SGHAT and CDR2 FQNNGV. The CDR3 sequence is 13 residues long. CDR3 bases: TGTGCCAGCAGCTCTGGCTGGGGAAACACCATATATTTT. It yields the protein CASSSGWGNTIYF.

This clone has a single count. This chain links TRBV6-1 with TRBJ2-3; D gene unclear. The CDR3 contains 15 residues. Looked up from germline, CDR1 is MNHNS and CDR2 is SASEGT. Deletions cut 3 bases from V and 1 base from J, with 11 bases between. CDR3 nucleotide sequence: TGTGCCAGCAGTGACACCTGGGCCGGCACAGATACGCAGTATTTT. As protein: CASSDTWAGTDTQYF.

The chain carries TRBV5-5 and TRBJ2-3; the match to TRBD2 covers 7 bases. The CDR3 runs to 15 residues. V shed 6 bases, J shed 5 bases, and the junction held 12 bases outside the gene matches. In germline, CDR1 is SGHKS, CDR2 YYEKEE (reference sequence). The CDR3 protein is CASTTRGGRGDTQYF. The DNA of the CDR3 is TGTGCCAGCACCACCCGCGGCGGGAGAGGAGATACGCAGTATTTT. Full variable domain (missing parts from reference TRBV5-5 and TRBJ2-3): DAGVTQSPTHLIKTRGQQVTLRCSPISGHKSVSWYQQVLGQGPQFIFQYYEKEERGRGNFPDRFSARQFPNYSSELNVNALLLGDSALYLCASTTRGGRGDTQYFGPGTRLTVL.

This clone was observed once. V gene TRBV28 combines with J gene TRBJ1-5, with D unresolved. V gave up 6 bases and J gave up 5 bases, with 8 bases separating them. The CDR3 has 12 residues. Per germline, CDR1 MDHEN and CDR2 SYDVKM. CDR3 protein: CASSRGYQPQHF. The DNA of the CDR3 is TGTGCCAGCAGCAGAGGATATCAGCCCCAGCATTTT.

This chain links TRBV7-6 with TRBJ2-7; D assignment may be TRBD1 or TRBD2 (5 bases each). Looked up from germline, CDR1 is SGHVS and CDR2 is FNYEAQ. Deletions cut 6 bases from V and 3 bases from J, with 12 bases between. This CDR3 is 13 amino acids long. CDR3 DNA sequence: TGTGCCAGCAGTTCTAGTGGGGGCTACGAGCAGTACTTC. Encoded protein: CASSSSGGYEQYF.

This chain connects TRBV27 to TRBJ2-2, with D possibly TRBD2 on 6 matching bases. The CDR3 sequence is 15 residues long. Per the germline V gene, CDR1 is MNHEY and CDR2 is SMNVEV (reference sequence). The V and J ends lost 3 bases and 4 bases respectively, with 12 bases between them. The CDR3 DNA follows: TGTGCCAGCAGTTTTCGTGAGGAGGGCACCGGGGAGCTGTTTTTT. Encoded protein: CASSFREEGTGELFF.

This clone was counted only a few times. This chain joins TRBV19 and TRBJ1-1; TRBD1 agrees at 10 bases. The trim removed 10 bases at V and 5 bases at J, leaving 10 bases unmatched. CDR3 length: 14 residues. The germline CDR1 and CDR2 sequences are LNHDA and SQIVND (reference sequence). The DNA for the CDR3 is TGTGCCACAGTTGACAGGGGGCGGGGGACTGAAGCTTTCTTT. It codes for CATVDRGRGTEAFF.

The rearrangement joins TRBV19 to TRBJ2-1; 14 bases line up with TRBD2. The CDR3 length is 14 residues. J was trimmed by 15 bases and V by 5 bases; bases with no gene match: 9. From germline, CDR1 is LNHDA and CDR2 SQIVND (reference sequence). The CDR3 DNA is TGTGCCAGTAGTGAGGGGACTAGCGGGAGAAGAGCGTTCTTC. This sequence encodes CASSEGTSGRRAFF.

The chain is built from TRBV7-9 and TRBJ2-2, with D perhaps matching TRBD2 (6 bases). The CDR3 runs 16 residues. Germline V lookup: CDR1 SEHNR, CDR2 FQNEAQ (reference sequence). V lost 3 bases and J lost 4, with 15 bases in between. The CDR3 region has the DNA TGTGCCAGCAGCTTTCTTACGGGGGTAGGCACCGGGGAGCTGTTTTTT. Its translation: CASSFLTGVGTGELFF.

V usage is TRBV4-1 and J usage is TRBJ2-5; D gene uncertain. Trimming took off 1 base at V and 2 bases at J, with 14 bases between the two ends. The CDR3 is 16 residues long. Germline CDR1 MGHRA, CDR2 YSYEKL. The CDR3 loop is CASSQGVSGVQETQYF. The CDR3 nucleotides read TGCGCCAGCAGCCAAGGAGTCTCGGGTGTTCAAGAGACCCAGTACTTC.

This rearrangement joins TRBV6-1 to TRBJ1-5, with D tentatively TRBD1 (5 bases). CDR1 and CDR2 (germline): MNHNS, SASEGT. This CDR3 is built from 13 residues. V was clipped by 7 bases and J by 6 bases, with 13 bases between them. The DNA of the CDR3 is TGTGCCAGCAATTTTCAGGGATCTCAGCCCCAGCATTTT. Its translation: CASNFQGSQPQHF.